Below, 25 T cell receptor beta chains from the same sample are listed, as sequenced in a study of beta chain features in type 1 diabetes. Study conclusions and caveats: Type 1 diabetes patients had TCRB CDR3s that were shorter (moderately but significantly so) in all four CD4+ subsets.

Reverse transcription of all isolated RNA meant that expressed TCRB transcripts were sequenced. TCRdb's table, derived via immunoSEQ multiplex PCR, lists solely in-frame clones and lacks some. The sample shows 130,000 to 150,000 clones, around 13% of them seen only once. Their recognized antigens are unknown. The sample was central memory CD4+ T cells from blood. The receptors were sampled from a man between 18 and 29 years old with type 1 diabetes.

This clone has more than one count but fewer than ten. This chain uses TRBV2 with TRBJ1-2; TRBD1 might be the D (6 bases). Trimming cost V 3 bases and J 8 bases, with 13 bases left between them. CDR3 size: 13 residues. Germline CDR1 reads SNHLY; CDR2 reads FYNNEI. DNA of the CDR3: TGTGCCAGCAGTGATCAGGGGCCGGTGGGCTACACCTTC. It is translated as CASSDQGPVGYTF.

The rearrangement links TRBV23-1 to TRBJ1-1; D is unclear. TRBV23-1 is an open reading frame, and its role is uncertain. The CDR3 loop spans 12 amino acids. V was trimmed by 8 bases and J by 0 bases, leaving 7 bases between them. The CDR3 DNA follows: TGCGCCAGCTCTTCAGTGAACACTGAAGCTTTCTTT. Its protein product is CASSSVNTEAFF.

There are a few counts of this clone. The gene calls are TRBV16 and TRBJ1-2, with TRBD1 as a possible D gene (5 bases). Between the trimmed V and J ends, which lost 2 bases and 6 bases, there was a span of 10 bases. Germline V gives CDR1 KGHSY, CDR2 FQNENV. The CDR3 runs 13 residues. DNA for the CDR3: TGTGCCAGCAGCCAACAGAGGGGAGATGGCTACACCTTC. Translated: CASSQQRGDGYTF.

The chain is built from TRBV2 and TRBJ1-6; 9 bases map to TRBD1. V lost 11 bases and J lost 9; bases outside the gene matches: 11. The CDR3 totals 14 residues. CDR1 is SNHLY and CDR2 is FYNNEI in the germline V gene. The chain's CDR3 is CAVGGTGYFSPLHF. Here the CDR3 DNA reads TGTGCCGTAGGGGGGACAGGGTATTTTTCACCCCTCCACTTT.

This clone came up a few times. J is TRBJ1-3 and V is TRBV9; D is ambiguous. Germline V gene data show CDR1 as SGDLS and CDR2 as YYNGEE. The CDR3 spans 18 residues. V was trimmed by 2 bases and J by 0 bases, leaving 18 bases between them. This CDR3 reads CASSVEPNTKSSGNTIYF. The CDR3 region has the DNA TGTGCCAGCAGCGTCGAACCAAACACCAAATCCTCTGGAAACACCATATATTTT.

This clone came up a few times. The chain joins TRBV7-4 to TRBJ2-3; D may be TRBD2 (6 bases). Germline assignment: CDR1 SGHVT and CDR2 SQSDAQ. Trimming stripped 2 bases from V and 3 bases from J, with 12 bases between. The length of the CDR3 is 15 residues. CDR3 region: CASSLRGGGTDTQYF. CDR3 bases: TGTGCCAGCAGCTTACGGGGAGGCGGAACAGATACGCAGTATTTT.

The sample holds a few counts of this clone. This chain uses TRBV18 with TRBJ1-1, with D perhaps TRBD1 (5 bases). Trimming shortened V by 3 bases and J by 4 bases, and 12 bases separated the two germline ends. CDR1 KGHSH and CDR2 LQKENI come from the germline V gene. The CDR3 spans 14 residues. CDR3 DNA: TGTGCCAGCTCACCGGAGGGGTCGAGCACTGAAGCTTTCTTT. The encoded protein is CASSPEGSSTEAFF.

V gene TRBV10-3 combines with J gene TRBJ2-6, with 8 positions matching TRBD1. Germline assignment: CDR1 ENHRY and CDR2 SYGVKD. V lost 4 bases to trimming and J lost 0 bases; unmatched junction nucleotides: 8. The CDR3 covers 18 residues. The CDR3 region has the DNA TGTGCCATCAGTGGGGCGGGACAGGCGTCCTCTGGGGCCAACGTCCTGACTTTC. This gives the protein CAISGAGQASSGANVLTF.

This clone was seen only a few times. The V call is TRBV5-1, the J call TRBJ2-7; 7 nucleotides align to TRBD1. CDR1 and CDR2 (germline): SGHRS, YFSETQ. The CDR3 totals 14 residues. With 5 bases clipped from V and 7 bases from J, the junction kept 12 bases outside the gene matches. The CDR3 region is CASRAQGSLREQYF. The CDR3 DNA reads as TGCGCCAGCAGAGCACAGGGGTCCCTCCGGGAGCAGTACTTC.

This clone was picked up a small number of times. This sequence joins TRBV29-1 and TRBJ1-2; D may be TRBD1 (5 bases). The CDR3 totals 13 residues. Trimming shortened V by 1 base and J by 4 bases, and 10 bases separated the two germline ends. Germline assignment: CDR1 SQVTM and CDR2 ANQGSEA. CDR3 nucleotides: TGCAGCGTTGAAGTGGGGGGTGGCTATGGCTACACCTTC. This encodes CSVEVGGGYGYTF. Filled out from reference TRBV29-1 and TRBJ1-2, the complete variable domain reads SAVISQKPSRDICQRGTSLTIQCQVDSQVTMMFWYRQQPGQSLTLIATANQGSEATYESGFVIDKFPISRPNLTFSTLTVSNMSPEDSSIYLCSVEVGGGYGYTFGSGTRLTVV.

This clone was observed a handful of times. This rearrangement joins TRBV11-2 to TRBJ2-1; D possibly corresponds to TRBD1 (6 bases). The CDR3 sequence is 13 residues long. The V end lost 7 bases, the J end lost 6 bases, and 13 bases lay between the germline ends. Germline assignment: CDR1 SGHAT and CDR2 FQNNGV. DNA of the CDR3: TGTGCCAGCACGAAGGGGGTTAGCAATGAGCAGTTCTTC. Protein product: CASTKGVSNEQFF. Filled out from reference TRBV11-2 and TRBJ2-1, the complete variable domain reads EAGVAQSPRYKIIEKRQSVAFWCNPISGHATLYWYQQILGQGPKLLIQFQNNGVVDDSQLPKDRFSAERLKGVDSTLKIQPAKLEDSAVYLCASTKGVSNEQFFGPGTRLTVL.

This clone was counted a few times. This chain uses TRBV29-1 with TRBJ2-3; 7 bases line up with TRBD2. The CDR3 covers 14 residues. Looked up from germline, CDR1 is SQVTM and CDR2 is ANQGSEA. J gave up 5 bases and V 6 bases, and 11 bases lay outside the gene matches. CDR3 sequence: CSVGPAGGGDTQYF. The CDR3 DNA follows: TGCAGCGTGGGCCCCGCGGGCGGGGGAGATACGCAGTATTTT.

This CDR3 reads CASSPESRGVTEAFF. CDR3 coding DNA: TGTGCCAGCTCTCCAGAGTCCAGGGGGGTAACTGAAGCTTTCTTT. The chain joins TRBV18 to TRBJ1-1, with TRBD1 identical over 7 bases. This CDR3 is built from 15 residues. The germline CDR1 and CDR2 sequences are KGHSH and LQKENI. J gave up 5 bases and V 6 bases, and 12 bases lay outside the gene matches. The full variable domain, with the rest looked up from reference TRBV18 and TRBJ1-1, is NAGVMQNPRHLVRRRGQEARLRCSPMKGHSHVYWYRQLPEEGLKFMVYLQKENIIDESGMPKERFSAEFPKEGPSILRIQQVVRGDSAAYFCASSPESRGVTEAFFGQGTRLTVV.

This clone has at least ten counts. This chain connects TRBV4-1 to TRBJ2-4; no definite D call. Germline V gene sequence: CDR1 MGHRA, CDR2 YSYEKL. V lost 1 base and J lost 2, with 15 bases in between. This CDR3 is 17 amino acids long. CDR3 amino acids: CASSQVPREGTKNIQYF. DNA for the CDR3: TGCGCCAGCAGCCAAGTTCCAAGGGAAGGGACCAAAAACATTCAGTACTTC.

The chain links TRBV16 to TRBJ2-7, with TRBD1 identical over 9 bases. The J segment lost 5 bases and the V segment lost 2 bases, leaving 4 bases of the junction unmatched. CDR3 size: 14 residues. Per the germline V gene, CDR1 is KGHSY and CDR2 is FQNENV. The CDR3 bases are TGTGCCAGCAGCCAAACAAGACAGGGGGACGAGCAGTACTTC. Encoded protein: CASSQTRQGDEQYF.

Points on this clone: The junction and the germline gene differ at one end; a read error may be behind it. This sequence joins TRBV30 and TRBJ1-1; D is undetermined. Germline CDR1 GTSNPN, CDR2 SVGIG (reference sequence). The CDR3 sequence is 13 residues long. This CDR3 reads CAWRRTDNTEVFF. DNA of the CDR3: TGTGCCTGGCGTAGGACGGATAACACTGAAGTTTTCTTT.

V gene TRBV2 combines with J gene TRBJ2-2; no firm D call. V was shortened by 7 bases and J by 1 base, with 4 bases between the two germline ends. The germline gives CDR1 SNHLY, CDR2 FYNNEI. The CDR3 contains 12 residues. CDR3 coding DNA: TGTGCCAGCACTCGGAACACCGGGGAGCTGTTTTTT. It encodes CASTRNTGELFF.

A few counts support this clone. The chain is built from TRBV14 and TRBJ1-1, with 7 nucleotides matching TRBD1. V lost 7 bases, J lost 5 bases, and 13 bases stayed unmatched. Germline CDR1 SGHDN, CDR2 FVKESK. This CDR3 contains 15 residues. The DNA for the CDR3 is TGTGCCAGCACCAAACTGGACAGGTCGGGGACTGAAGCTTTCTTT. It yields the protein CASTKLDRSGTEAFF.

This clone has only a few counts. CDR3 in DNA: TGTGCCAGCAGCTTAGCACAACGCGACAGGGGTACTGAAGCTTTCTTT. Translating gives CASSLAQRDRGTEAFF. J is TRBJ1-1 and V is TRBV7-9; 8 bases are shared with TRBD1. The CDR3 runs to 16 residues. In germline, CDR1 is SEHNR, CDR2 FQNEAQ (reference sequence). V gave up 0 bases and J gave up 5 bases; unmatched junction bases: 8.

This clone was recorded a few times. DNA of the CDR3: TGTGCCAGCAGAAATCAGGGGGCGTCCTACGAGCAGTACTTC. This codes for CASRNQGASYEQYF. The chain links TRBV27 to TRBJ2-7; 8 bases are a match to TRBD1. CDR1 MNHEY and CDR2 SMNVEV come from the germline V gene (reference sequence). This CDR3 has 14 residues. V shed 6 bases, J shed 1 base, and the junction held 5 bases outside the gene matches.

The rearrangement uses TRBV6-6 and TRBJ1-1, with unresolved D. CDR1 is MNHNY, CDR2 SVGAGI, per germline (reference sequence). This CDR3 has 11 residues. V was shortened by 2 bases and J by 9 bases, with 7 bases between the two germline ends. The CDR3 loop reads CASSYQGKAFF. The CDR3, as DNA: TGTGCCAGCAGTTACCAAGGTAAAGCTTTCTTT.

This clone has just a few counts. The V call is TRBV4-3, the J call TRBJ1-5; D remains unclear. Germline V CDR1 and CDR2: LGHNA, YSLEER. V was trimmed by 0 bases and J by 9 bases, leaving 12 bases between them. The CDR3 covers 14 residues. CDR3 sequence reads: CASSQEHGDGPQHF. In DNA, the CDR3 is TGCGCCAGCAGCCAAGAGCACGGAGATGGGCCCCAGCATTTT.

This chain joins TRBV30 and TRBJ2-7, with D possibly being TRBD2 (6 bases). Trimming cost V 0 bases and J 0 bases, with 9 bases left between them. Germline assignment: CDR1 GTSNPN and CDR2 SVGIG (reference sequence). The length of the CDR3 is 14 residues. The CDR3, as DNA: TGTGCCTGGAGTGTGGTAGCGGTCTCCTACGAGCAGTACTTC. Translation: CAWSVVAVSYEQYF.

This clone was picked up a small number of times. The chain has TRBV28 and TRBJ2-1; tentatively, D is TRBD1 (5 bases). CDR1 and CDR2 (germline): MDHEN, SYDVKM. CDR3 length: 14 amino acids. V shed 3 bases and J shed 3 bases, with 9 bases lying between them. Here the CDR3 reads CASSLPTDYNEQFF. DNA for the CDR3: TGTGCCAGCAGTTTGCCGACAGACTACAATGAGCAGTTCTTC.

This clone was recorded a few times. The V and J genes are TRBV4-1 and TRBJ2-5; D possibly matches TRBD1 or TRBD2 (6 bases each). V lost 5 bases to trimming and J lost 0 bases, with 13 bases between them. The CDR3 sequence is 15 residues long. The V gene's germline CDR1 is MGHRA and CDR2 YSYEKL. The DNA for the CDR3 is TGCGCCAGCAGCTCACGCGGGACAAACCAAGAGACCCAGTACTTC. Residues: CASSSRGTNQETQYF.